The 24 T cell receptor beta chains given below trace back to one sample, sequenced in a study of T cells in Graves' hyperthyroidism and ophthalmopathy. The source material, RNA transcripts, was used to amplify TCR beta CDR3 regions. An initial round of RT-PCR targeting the TCR CDR3 relied on the HTBI primer set. TCRdb ran MiXCR on the multiplex PCR reads and lists one entry per CDR3 protein. The data hold under 450,000 distinct CDR3 sequences, with 13% observed a single time. The sample consisted of blood. The source is a man aged 30 to 39 with Graves' hyperthyroidism that later progressed to Graves' ophthalmopathy.

There are a few counts of this clonotype. The rearrangement links TRBV4-1 to TRBJ2-2; maybe TRBD1 (6 bases). This CDR3 contains 14 residues. Germline CDR1 and CDR2: MGHRA and YSYEKL. V was pared by 2 bases and J by 4 bases, with 8 bases between. The CDR3 is CASSQTGSTGELFF. The CDR3 DNA sequence: TGCGCCAGCAGCCAAACAGGGTCCACCGGGGAGCTGTTTTTT.

This clonotype showed up many times. CDR3 nucleotides: TGTGCCTGGAGTGCCGTACAGGGGACCCATGGCTACACCTTC. Translated: CAWSAVQGTHGYTF. This chain joins TRBV30 and TRBJ1-2, with 7 bases that match TRBD1. Germline V gene lookup returns CDR1 GTSNPN and CDR2 SVGIG (reference sequence). The CDR3 contains 14 residues. The ends lost 1 base at V and 6 bases at J; junction bases unmatched: 8.

The CDR3 sequence: CASSLSSLGNQPQHF. The CDR3 region has the DNA TGTGCCAGCAGTTTATCGTCGCTAGGCAATCAGCCCCAGCATTTT. The V gene is TRBV27, the J gene TRBJ1-5; D gene uncertain. This CDR3 region has 15 residues. With 0 bases removed from V and 2 bases from J, the gap between germline ends came to 8 bases. Germline V CDR1 and CDR2: MNHEY, SMNVEV (reference sequence).

This clonotype was detected only a few times. The chain couples TRBV28 to TRBJ1-4; D remains unclear. Trimming left V 1 base short and J 8 bases short, with 14 bases between. This CDR3 spans 15 amino acids. CDR1 is MDHEN, CDR2 SYDVKM, per germline. DNA for the CDR3: TGTGCCAGCAGTTTATCGCTGGGGTTCAAGGAAAAACTGTTTTTT. Translating it yields CASSLSLGFKEKLFF.

This sequence joins TRBV27 and TRBJ2-4; D could derive from TRBD1 or TRBD2 (5 bases each). Germline loops: CDR1 MNHEY, CDR2 SMNVEV (reference sequence). The V end lost 6 bases, the J end lost 0 bases, and 18 bases lay between the germline ends. The CDR3 sequence is 17 residues long. DNA of the CDR3: TGTGCCAGCAGCCTCTTCTGGGGGTTACTAGCCAAAAACATTCAGTACTTC. Translation: CASSLFWGLLAKNIQYF.

The table lists this clonotype with a few counts. V and J are TRBV27 and TRBJ2-7; a weak D match, TRBD1 (7 bases). V dropped 2 bases and J dropped 3 bases, with 11 bases sitting between them. From germline, CDR1 is MNHEY and CDR2 SMNVEV (reference sequence). This CDR3 region has 14 residues. The CDR3 loop is CASSLQGGNYEQYF. CDR3 bases: TGTGCCAGCAGTTTACAGGGGGGTAACTACGAGCAGTACTTC.

This clonotype was seen many times. The chain links TRBV6-1 to TRBJ2-1; D gene ambiguous. The CDR3 has 13 amino acids. Trimming pared 2 bases from V and 5 bases from J, leaving 7 bases between. CDR1 is MNHNS and CDR2 is SASEGT in the germline V gene. CDR3 coding DNA: TGTGCCAGCAGTGAATACAGAAACAATGAGCAGTTCTTC. Translation gives CASSEYRNNEQFF.

The chain recombines TRBV7-9 with TRBJ2-1; unclear D gene. The DNA end lines up better with TRBJ2-7; the J call may be wrong. The CDR3 extends over 12 amino acids. Germline V gives CDR1 SEHNR, CDR2 FQNEAQ (reference sequence). CDR3 DNA: TGTGCCAGCAGCTTAGGCCACCCTGAGCAGTACTTC. This sequence encodes CASSLGHPEQYF.

This clonotype occurred a few times. The CDR3 DNA reads as TGTGCCAGCACCGCGACGCTAAACTATGGCTACACCTTC. It translates to CASTATLNYGYTF. This rearrangement joins TRBV28 to TRBJ1-2; D gene unclear. Trimming left V 7 bases short and J 2 bases short, with 11 bases between. Germline assignment: CDR1 MDHEN and CDR2 SYDVKM. The CDR3 extends over 13 amino acids.

This chain joins TRBV28 and TRBJ2-2; D is unresolved. The germline CDR1 and CDR2 sequences are MDHEN and SYDVKM. Trimming stripped 3 bases from V and 4 bases from J, with 12 bases between. The CDR3 is 15 residues long. The CDR3 reads CASSFGHGPTGELFF. CDR3 nucleotide sequence: TGTGCCAGCAGTTTTGGCCACGGTCCCACCGGGGAGCTGTTTTTT.

This clonotype was found many times. J is TRBJ2-5 and V is TRBV7-9, with D perhaps matching TRBD2 (5 bases). The germline V and J ends were trimmed by 3 bases and 4 bases, with 15 bases remaining between them. From germline, CDR1 is SEHNR and CDR2 FQNEAQ (reference sequence). CDR3 size: 15 residues. The CDR3 loop is CASSFRAPRAETQYF. In DNA, the CDR3 is TGTGCCAGCAGCTTCCGGGCCCCGAGGGCAGAGACCCAGTACTTC.

In its sample, this clonotype was seen a few times. J is TRBJ1-1 and V is TRBV6-2 or TRBV6-3; D might be TRBD1 (6 bases). The CDR3 length is 16 residues. CDR1 and CDR2 (germline): MNHEY, SVGEGT. V gave up 2 bases and J gave up 5 bases, with 18 bases separating them. CDR3 in DNA: TGTGCCAGCAGTTACAATCGACAGGTCCTGGGGACTGAAGCTTTCTTT. Amino acids: CASSYNRQVLGTEAFF.

This clonotype was observed many times. This chain connects TRBV2 to TRBJ2-7; perhaps TRBD1 as D (6 bases). Germline V gives CDR1 SNHLY, CDR2 FYNNEI. V gave up 7 bases and J gave up 0 bases, with 13 bases separating them. This CDR3 has 14 amino acids. This CDR3 reads CASKPRTASYEQYF. The CDR3 DNA reads as TGTGCCAGCAAACCCCGGACAGCCTCCTACGAGCAGTACTTC.

This clonotype was detected a few times. The chain recombines TRBV6-1 with TRBJ1-5; no clear D gene. The CDR3 runs 12 residues. The germline V and J ends were trimmed by 6 bases and 7 bases, with 10 bases remaining between them. CDR1 MNHNS and CDR2 SASEGT come from the germline V gene. CDR3 protein: CASRRIRQPQHF. DNA of the CDR3: TGTGCCAGCAGGCGTATTCGGCAGCCCCAGCATTTT.

This clonotype was recorded many times. This chain uses TRBV2 with TRBJ2-7; D possibly corresponds to TRBD1 (5 bases). Trimming removed 1 base from V and 6 bases from J, with 13 bases in between. The germline V gene encodes CDR1 SNHLY and CDR2 FYNNEI. The CDR3 loop spans 14 amino acids. The CDR3 is CASSEGPLGAEQYF. The CDR3 region has the DNA TGTGCCAGCAGTGAAGGGCCTCTTGGGGCCGAGCAGTACTTC. Full variable domain (outside the CDR3, taken from reference TRBV2 and TRBJ2-7): EPEVTQTPSHQVTQMGQEVILRCVPISNHLYFYWYRQILGQKVEFLVSFYNNEISEKSEIFDDQFSVERPDGSNFTLKIRSTKLEDSAMYFCASSEGPLGAEQYFGPGTRLTVT.

The chain carries TRBV28 and TRBJ1-1; the D gene is possibly TRBD1 (5 bases). Deletions cut 4 bases from V and 6 bases from J, with 15 bases between. Germline values: CDR1 MDHEN, CDR2 SYDVKM. The CDR3 consists of 14 residues. CDR3 sequence: CASSSAGRWAEAFF. CDR3 sequence (DNA): TGTGCCAGCAGTTCTGCAGGGCGGTGGGCTGAAGCTTTCTTT.

Many counts were recorded for this clonotype. The chain's CDR3 is CASGGYQETQYF. CDR3 nucleotides: TGTGCCAGCGGAGGGTACCAAGAGACCCAGTACTTC. V gene TRBV6-2 or TRBV6-3 combines with J gene TRBJ2-5; weak D call: TRBD2 (6 bases). Trimming removed 8 bases from V and 0 bases from J, with 7 bases in between. The CDR3 spans 12 residues. Germline V gene lookup returns CDR1 MNHEY and CDR2 SVGEGT.

A few counts support this clonotype. This sequence joins TRBV19 and TRBJ2-3; D possibly corresponds to TRBD2 (6 bases). Trimming cost V 10 bases and J 2 bases, with 13 bases left between them. CDR3 length: 13 residues. Looked up from germline, CDR1 is LNHDA and CDR2 is SQIVND (reference sequence). Written as DNA, the CDR3 is TGTGCCACGGGAGAACGTCCCACAGATACGCAGTATTTT. This gives the protein CATGERPTDTQYF. Drawing the rest from reference TRBV19 and TRBJ2-3, the complete variable domain is DGGITQSPKYLFRKEGQNVTLSCEQNLNHDAMYWYRQDPGQGLRLIYYSQIVNDFQKGDIAEGYSVSREKKESFPLTVTSAQKNPTAFYLCATGERPTDTQYFGPGTRLTVL.

This clonotype occurred many times. The CDR3 bases are TGTGCCAGCAGGCCGGACGGAAACACTGAAGCTTTCTTT. The encoded protein is CASRPDGNTEAFF. The chain recombines TRBV2 with TRBJ1-1; D gene ambiguous. Germline V CDR1 and CDR2: SNHLY, FYNNEI. V gave up 6 bases and J gave up 2 bases, with 10 bases separating them. This CDR3 has 13 residues.

This clonotype was seen many times. The chain is built from TRBV12-3 or TRBV12-4 and TRBJ1-6, with 7 bases aligning to TRBD1. The CDR3 covers 14 residues. V lost 5 bases to trimming and J lost 15 bases; unmatched junction nucleotides: 13. In DNA form, the CDR3 reads TGTGCCAGCAGTCCCGGGACAGTGGGAAGGTACCTCCACTTT. It is translated as CASSPGTVGRYLHF.

The chain couples TRBV19 to TRBJ1-5; D gene ambiguous. The V end was cut by 3 bases, the J end by 5 bases, with 14 bases between. CDR3 length equals 15 residues. Germline V lookup: CDR1 LNHDA, CDR2 SQIVND (reference sequence). As DNA, the CDR3 is TGTGCCAGTAGTATCTTTACAGAGGGCCATCAGCCCCAGCATTTT. It specifies CASSIFTEGHQPQHF.

The table lists this clonotype with a few counts. This chain's CDR3 is CASSGLDSYSGNTIYF. CDR3 DNA: TGCGCCAGCAGCGGCCTGGACAGCTACTCTGGAAACACCATATATTTT. This chain connects TRBV5-1 to TRBJ1-3, with a possible D match to TRBD1 (6 bases). This CDR3 contains 16 residues. The germline V gene encodes CDR1 SGHRS and CDR2 YFSETQ. V dropped 4 bases and J dropped 0 bases, with 14 bases sitting between them.

The table lists this clonotype with many counts. V is TRBV24-1 and J is TRBJ2-2; the D gene could be TRBD1 or TRBD2 (6 bases each). The germline CDR1 and CDR2 sequences are KGHDR and SFDVKD. V shed 9 bases and J shed 5 bases, with 30 bases lying between them. The CDR3 spans 19 residues. The CDR3 is CATETPLGAKGGLTGELFF. The CDR3 DNA follows: TGTGCCACCGAAACTCCTCTTGGCGCCAAGGGGGGACTGACCGGGGAGCTGTTTTTT.

This clonotype was counted many times. Written as DNA, the CDR3 is TGCGCCAGCAGCCCAATAGCGGGGGGAGGAGGAGATACGCAGTATTTT. Encoded protein: CASSPIAGGGGDTQYF. This chain joins TRBV5-1 and TRBJ2-3; 10 positions agree with TRBD2. V was pared by 4 bases and J by 5 bases, with 10 bases of the junction left unmatched. The CDR3 has 16 amino acids. CDR1 is SGHRS, CDR2 YFSETQ, per germline.